Listed below are T cell receptor beta chains from one sample, sequenced in a study of shared clonotypes between healthy human individuals. Sequencing used immunoSEQ multiplex PCR; TCRdb keeps in-frame clones, though not all of them. The sample includes 400,000 or so clones, roughly 96% seen only once; the top ten take around 0.29%. The sequencing input was memory CD8+ T cells sorted from blood. These TCRs come from a man aged 30-40 years in good health. The CDR3 runs from the conserved cysteine through the conserved F or W. The D gene is left open where the match is weak. Clone size is stated in some rows and not others, as once, few, many or a class when expanded.

TRBJ2-7 | NA | NA | TRBV21-1 | NA | CASSKGVAGGITHSYEQYF
TRBJ1-2 | TRBD1 | NA | TRBV7-9 | TGTGCCAGCATCAGGGACAGCGGTGGGCTCTATGGCTACACCTTC | CASIRDSGGLYGYTF
TRBJ1-5 | NA | NA | TRBV18 | TGTGCCAGCTGCCCGGACAAAAGTCAGCCCCAGCATTTT | CASCPDKSQPQHF
TRBJ1-3 | NA | once | TRBV30 | TGTGCCTGGATCGGTCCAGGGTATTCTGGAAACACCATATATTTT | CAWIGPGYSGNTIYF
TRBJ1-1 | NA | once | TRBV7-2 | TGTGCCAGCAGCCCGAGCGCGGACTTT | CASSPSADF
TRBJ1-3 | NA | NA | TRBV29-1 | TGCAGCGTCCAGCTTTTTCTCTCTGGAAACACCATATATTTT | CSVQLFLSGNTIYF
TRBJ2-2 | NA | NA | TRBV30 | TGTGCCTGGAGTCCAGAGTTCACCGGGGAGCTGTTTTTT | CAWSPEFTGELFF
TRBJ1-6 | NA | NA | TRBV9 | TGTGCCAGCAGCGTAGAACCAGGCCGGGGTTCACCCCTCCACTTT | CASSVEPGRGSPLHF
TRBJ2-7 | NA | NA | TRBV18 | TGTGCCAGCTCACCAAACTCCCTCTCCTACGAGCAGTACTTC | CASSPNSLSYEQYF
TRBJ1-1 | NA | NA | TRBV5-1 | TGCGCCAGCAGCTTGTTAGGCGACCTGACCACTGAAGCTTTCTTT | CASSLLGDLTTEAFF
TRBJ2-2 | NA | NA | TRBV7-6 | TGTGCCAGCAGCCCCACCGGGGAGCTGTTTTTT | CASSPTGELFF
TRBJ2-2 | NA | NA | TRBV28 | TGTGCCAGCAGGTCTGGCGGGATGACCGGGGAGCTGTTTTTT | CASRSGGMTGELFF
TRBJ2-1 | NA | once | TRBV9 | TGTGCCAGCAGTCGAGGGAGTTTCGGGAACAATGAGCAGTTCTTC | CASSRGSFGNNEQFF
TRBJ2-7 | TRBD1 | NA | TRBV19 | TGTGCCAGTAGTCGAGAGGACAGGGTCTGGGACGAGCAGTACTTC | CASSREDRVWDEQYF
TRBJ1-1 | NA | once | TRBV7-2 | TGTGCCAGCAGCTTAGGTTCCGGGACTGAAGCTTTCTTT | CASSLGSGTEAFF
TRBJ2-7 | TRBD2 | NA | TRBV5-1 | TGCGCCAGCAGCTTGGGACTAGCGGGAGAGTTCTCCTACGAGCAGTACTTC | CASSLGLAGEFSYEQYF
TRBJ1-5 | NA | once | TRBV5-5 | TGTGCCAGCAGCTCGCAGGGAGTGCAGCCCCAGCATTTT | CASSSQGVQPQHF
TRBJ2-1 | TRBD2 | NA | TRBV5-1 | TGCGCCAGCAGCTTGGACCTAGCGGGAGGGATCTATGAGCAGTTCTTC | CASSLDLAGGIYEQFF
TRBJ2-5 | TRBD2 | NA | TRBV5-1 | TGCGCCAGCAACGGGCTAGCGGGGGGCCAAGAGACCCAGTACTTC | CASNGLAGGQETQYF
TRBJ2-7 | NA | NA | TRBV28 | TGTGCCAGCAGTTTATTTCGGGGGTTCTACGAGCAGTACTTC | CASSLFRGFYEQYF
TRBJ1-1 | NA | NA | TRBV10-3 | TGTGCCATCAGTGGGGGGGAGACAGGGAACACTGAAGCTTTCTTT | CAISGGETGNTEAFF
TRBJ2-7 | NA | once | TRBV28 | TGTGCGGTCCACGAGCAGTACTTC | CAVHEQYF
TRBJ1-2 | NA | NA | TRBV6-1 | TGTGCCAGCAGTGAAGCGATCGGTTACTATGGCTACACCTTC | CASSEAIGYYGYTF
TRBJ1-6 | NA | NA | TRBV14 | TGTGCCAGCAGCCGACTCCAGGGTTCACCCCTCCACTTT | CASSRLQGSPLHF
TRBJ1-1 | NA | NA | TRBV28 | TGTGCCAGCAGCCCTCAGCAGTTAAAAGCTTTCTTT | CASSPQQLKAFF
TRBJ2-3 | NA | once | TRBV28 | TGTGCCAGCAGTTTAAGTGCAGGGTCAGATACGCAGTATTTT | CASSLSAGSDTQYF
TRBJ1-1 | TRBD1 | NA | TRBV7-9 | TGTGCCAGCAGCTTAGCGCTGACAGGGGGCAAAGCTTTCTTT | CASSLALTGGKAFF
TRBJ2-2 | NA | NA | TRBV19 | TGTGCCAGTTCGTCCGGGGAGCTGTTTTTT | CASSSGELFF
TRBJ1-5 | NA | NA | TRBV18 | TGTGCCAGCTCACCACCGGGCAGAGCAATCAATCAGCCCCAGCATTTT | CASSPPGRAINQPQHF
TRBJ2-6 | TRBD1 | NA | TRBV10-3 | TGTGCCATCAGTTTCCTGGGACAGGCCTCTGGGGCCAACGTCCTGACTTTC | CAISFLGQASGANVLTF
TRBJ1-4 | NA | NA | TRBV4-1 | TGCGCCAGCAGGGACTGGCGGGGCACTAATGAAAAACTGTTTTTT | CASRDWRGTNEKLFF
TRBJ2-7 | NA | NA | TRBV5-1 | TGCGCCAGCAGCTTGGGGGACCCCTCCTACGAGCAGTACTTC | CASSLGDPSYEQYF
TRBJ2-7 | TRBD1 | NA | TRBV5-1 | TGCGCCAGCAGCTTTACAGGGGGTTCCTACGAGCAGTACTTC | CASSFTGGSYEQYF
TRBJ2-2 | NA | NA | TRBV5-5 | TGTGCCAGCACAGGGACGAACACCGGGGAGCTGTTTTTT | CASTGTNTGELFF
TRBJ2-2 | NA | NA | TRBV7-6 | TGTGCCAGCAGCTTAGTAGGGGGGCCTTTAACCGGGGAGCTGTTTTTT | CASSLVGGPLTGELFF
TRBJ2-7 | TRBD2 | NA | TRBV7-9 | TGTGCCAGCAGCCTCAGCGGGACCGAGCAGTACTTC | CASSLSGTEQYF
TRBJ1-2 | NA | NA | TRBV6-6 | TGTGCCAGCAGAACGACTGTTAACTATGGCTACACCTTC | CASRTTVNYGYTF
TRBJ2-7 | TRBD2 | NA | TRBV27 | TGTGCCAGCAGTTGGTCCGGCGGGAGGGCCGGGTACGAGCAGTACTTC | CASSWSGGRAGYEQYF
TRBJ2-3 | TRBD2 | NA | TRBV15 | TGTGCCACCAGCAGAGTACTAGCGGTGCGAGATACGCAGTATTTT | CATSRVLAVRDTQYF
TRBJ2-7 | NA | NA | TRBV6-1 | TGTGCCAGCAGTGCCCAGAGGAGGGAGCAGTACTTC | CASSAQRREQYF
TRBJ2-3 | NA | NA | TRBV7-6 | TGTGCCAGCAGCTTTCTAACGGGACTTGTAACAGATACGCAGTATTTT | CASSFLTGLVTDTQYF
TRBJ2-1 | TRBD2 | NA | TRBV11-2 | TGTGCCAGCAGCTTAGGAGGACTAGCACATGAGCAGTTCTTC | CASSLGGLAHEQFF
TRBJ2-7 | TRBD1 | once | TRBV30 | TGTGCCTGGAGGGACAGGGCCTCCTACGAGCAGTACTTC | CAWRDRASYEQYF
TRBJ2-2 | NA | NA | TRBV19 | TGTGCCAGTAAACCCGCCCCGCACAGTACCGGGGAGCTGTTTTTT | CASKPAPHSTGELFF
TRBJ2-4 | NA | NA | TRBV5-4 | TGTGCCAGCAGCTTGGCAGGGCTAGCCAAAAACATTCAGTACTTC | CASSLAGLAKNIQYF
TRBJ1-1 | NA | NA | TRBV10-2 | TGCGCCAGCAGGAGGGCTCGGGACACTGAAGCTTTCTTT | CASRRARDTEAFF
TRBJ1-2 | NA | NA | TRBV6-5 | TGTGCCAGCAGTAACGGAACTAACTATGGCTACACCTTC | CASSNGTNYGYTF